Given below is one T cell receptor (beta chain) in context. Its binding antigen is unknown. No quality values exist for individual bases; no much larger clone is one base distant. Peripheral blood CD8+ and CD4+ T cells from healthy donors, Susac syndrome patients and multiple sclerosis patients were profiled by high-throughput TCR beta sequencing. The Susac syndrome patients fulfilled recently defined diagnostic criteria for either definite or probable disease. Bulk CD8+ and CD4+ T cells were purified magnetically by negative isolation, whereas CD8+ TEMRA cells were enriched by FACS. Blood was collected in EDTA tubes and processed within 24 hours, with PBMCs isolated through density gradient centrifugation. PBMCs intended for TCR sequencing were cryopreserved in liquid nitrogen and thawed later in a water bath at 37 degrees C. A purity of at least 90% was achieved for sorted or isolated CD4+, CD8+ and CD8+ TEMRA cells.

This entry comes from a study of CD8 T cells in Susac syndrome (dated by TCRdb to 2018 to 2020). About the full investigation: Of the Susac syndrome patients who were sequenced, more than five had clinically active disease and roughly eight were in clinical remission. Whether CD8+ T cell activation and differentiation in Susac syndrome was antigen driven was tested using repertoire sequencing. At blood withdrawal, Susac syndrome patients were either therapy-naive, taking corticosteroids (in some cases with IVIg as well), or taking IVIg alone. CD8+ T cell repertoire clonality was compared between some 12 healthy donors, approximately 14 Susac syndrome patients and around 16 multiple sclerosis patients. Study-wide findings and limitations: The TCR sequencing and HLA analysis was acknowledged to have included a relatively small number of individuals. Clonal expansion was seen in Susac syndrome CD8+ repertoires, peaking in CD8+ TEMRA cells and being greater in clinically active patients than in remitting ones. Under 20 and five Susac-specific public clones were found in the total CD8+ and CD8+ TEMRA repertoires, respectively.

Germline trimming: 1 base from V, 1 base from J; junction bases outside gene matches: 12. The CDR3 sequence holds 19 residues, the cysteine and phenylalanine included. Only the CDR3 region is kept as DNA, spanning 57 bases read in frame from base 1. Based on the germline V gene, the CDR1 and CDR2 sequences are SGHTA and FQGNSA. RNA was extracted using the RNeasy kit, and about 0.45 to 1 microgram was reverse transcribed with random hexamers. The immunoSEQ multiplex PCR assay, which covers 54 Vbeta and 13 Jbeta segments, was used to amplify TCR beta CDR3 regions. PCR amplification bias was corrected using a synthetic template baseline for primer optimization and computational correction. Under the source paper's analysis protocol: Reads were assigned to V, D and J genes according to IMGT and analyzed in immunoSEQ Analyzer, with only productive sequences retained. Clonality was calculated as one minus the Shannon entropy normalized by log2 of the number of productive unique sequences. Public and private clones were assessed among the 100 most prevalent clones of each patient and control. Clones were defined as Susac-specific if absent from the healthy and MS cohorts, from roughly 1,100 published viral clones and from other ImmuneACCESS disease sequences. TCRdb reworked the public reads: Q25 trimming with fastp, MiXCR clone assembly, productive beta chains retained. A single entry per CDR3 protein holds the most common genes and DNA from its merged rows. TCRdb's processing, not the authors', yielded these V and J calls. Across this sample there are about 130,000 distinct CDR3 sequences, with about 94% seen only once. The ten largest clonotypes hold around 0.21% of the sample.

This sequence originates from a human donor with Susac syndrome. Input material: CD8+ T cells from PBMCs. The rearranged segments are TRBV7-2 and TRBJ2-4; 8 central bases correspond to TRBD1. The bases read TGTGCCAGCAGCTTAGAGGACAGGGACCCGTTTGATGCCAAAAACATTCAGTACTTC. It translates to CASSLEDRDPFDAKNIQYF.